The 24 T cell receptor beta chains listed next were all sequenced from one sample in a study of CD8 T cells in Susac syndrome. Random hexamers were used to reverse transcribe roughly 0.5 to 1 ug of RNA. TCRdb re-analysed the immunoSEQ multiplex PCR reads in MiXCR, keeping a single row per CDR3 protein. The table includes 210,000 or so distinct CDR3 sequences, around 90% detected once. Specimen: CD8+ T cells from PBMCs. Receptors were obtained from a human donor with multiple sclerosis.

The chain combines TRBV7-9 with TRBJ1-1; 8 positions agree with TRBD1. The CDR3 loop spans 17 amino acids. CDR1 and CDR2 (germline): SEHNR, FQNEAQ (reference sequence). J was trimmed by 1 base and V by 1 base; bases with no gene match: 8. The CDR3 DNA is TGTGCCAGCAGCTTAGTCGGTCCGGGACAGGCGAACACTGAAGCTTTCTTT. It codes for CASSLVGPGQANTEAFF. Full variable domain (outside the CDR3, taken from reference TRBV7-9 and TRBJ1-1): DTGVSQNPRHKITKRGQNVTFRCDPISEHNRLYWYRQTLGQGPEFLTYFQNEAQLEKSRLLSDRFSAERPKGSFSTLEIQRTEQGDSAMYLCASSLVGPGQANTEAFFGQGTRLTVV.

The chain combines TRBV11-2 with TRBJ2-5; a weak D match, TRBD1 (5 bases). With 5 bases removed from V and 0 bases from J, the gap between germline ends came to 19 bases. From germline, CDR1 is SGHAT and CDR2 FQNNGV. The CDR3 length is 17 residues. CDR3 DNA sequence: TGTGCCAGCAGCCAGGGTTGGAGAAGGGATAACCAAGAGACCCAGTACTTC. The encoded protein is CASSQGWRRDNQETQYF. Combining the CDR3 with reference TRBV11-2 and TRBJ2-5 gives the whole variable domain EAGVAQSPRYKIIEKRQSVAFWCNPISGHATLYWYQQILGQGPKLLIQFQNNGVVDDSQLPKDRFSAERLKGVDSTLKIQPAKLEDSAVYLCASSQGWRRDNQETQYFGPGTRLLVL.

This clonotype was counted a single time. The chain recombines TRBV30 with TRBJ1-2; the D gene is possibly TRBD1 (5 bases). Germline V gene data show CDR1 as GTSNPN and CDR2 as SVGIG (reference sequence). V was clipped by 2 bases and J by 2 bases, with 9 bases between them. The length of the CDR3 is 13 residues. The CDR3 bases are TGTGCCTGGAGTTCGGGGCTGAACTATGGCTACACCTTC. Translated, it gives CAWSSGLNYGYTF.

This chain connects TRBV13 to TRBJ2-7; the match to TRBD2 covers 11 bases. CDR3 length: 15 residues. V trimming: 5 bases; J trimming: 1 base; junction bases outside the gene matches: 4. Germline CDR1 and CDR2: PRHDT and FYEKMQ (reference sequence). The CDR3 sequence is CASSAGTSGSYEQYF. CDR3 in DNA: TGTGCCAGCAGCGCCGGGACTAGCGGTTCCTACGAGCAGTACTTC. The full variable domain, its missing parts supplied by reference TRBV13 and TRBJ2-7, is AAGVIQSPRHLIKEKRETATLKCYPIPRHDTVYWYQQGPGQDPQFLISFYEKMQSDKGSIPDRFSAQQFSDYHSELNMSSLELGDSALYFCASSAGTSGSYEQYFGPGTRLTVT.

The gene calls are TRBV25-1 and TRBJ2-1, with 8 bases fitting TRBD2. The germline V gene has CDR1 MGHDK and CDR2 SYGVNS. The CDR3 runs to 16 residues. V was pared by 6 bases and J by 1 base, with 8 bases of the junction left unmatched. CDR3 loop: CASRTSSGPSYNEQFF. The CDR3 DNA sequence: TGTGCCAGCAGGACTTCTAGCGGGCCTTCCTACAATGAGCAGTTCTTC.

The J gene is TRBJ2-1, the V gene TRBV6-2 or TRBV6-3; D remains unclear. V gave up 6 bases and J gave up 2 bases, with 11 bases separating them. Germline loops: CDR1 MNHEY, CDR2 SVGEGT. This CDR3 has 14 residues. This chain's CDR3 is CASSWVVPYNEQFF. The CDR3 coding sequence is TGTGCCAGCAGCTGGGTAGTTCCCTACAATGAGCAGTTCTTC.

The chain carries TRBV12-3 or TRBV12-4 and TRBJ1-2; D is undetermined. Trimming cost V 7 bases and J 4 bases, with 16 bases left between them. This CDR3 has 14 amino acids. CDR3 nucleotide sequence: TGTGCCAGCAAAGACCCCACGGCCCTCTATGGCTACACCTTC. It codes for CASKDPTALYGYTF.

This chain uses TRBV21-1 with TRBJ2-1; the D call of TRBD2 is as the table states it, not checked on the DNA. TRBV21-1 is a pseudogene locus. CDR3 length: 18 amino acids. The CDR3 is CASSKDRLAGLSYNEQFF. The CDR3 bases are TGTGCCAGCAGCAAAGATCGGCTAGCGGGCCTATCCTACAATGAGCAGTTCTTC.

The chain couples TRBV3-1 to TRBJ2-5; D gene uncertain. The CDR3 has 14 residues. Looked up from germline, CDR1 is LGHDT and CDR2 is YNNKEL (reference sequence). Trimming took off 1 base at V and 1 base at J, with 7 bases between the two ends. The CDR3: CASSQVGFQETQYF. The CDR3 coding sequence is TGTGCCAGCAGCCAAGTGGGCTTCCAAGAGACCCAGTACTTC.

The chain carries TRBV29-1 and TRBJ2-1; D is unclear. There are 11 residues in the CDR3. Germline V gene data show CDR1 as SQVTM and CDR2 as ANQGSEA. Trimming shortened V by 6 bases and J by 8 bases, and 11 bases separated the two germline ends. The CDR3 reads CSVRAPYEQFF. The CDR3 nucleotides are TGCAGCGTCCGCGCCCCTTATGAGCAGTTCTTC.

The chain couples TRBV6-2 or TRBV6-3 to TRBJ2-7, with 10 positions matching TRBD2. The germline V gene has CDR1 MNHEY and CDR2 SVGEGT. V lost 6 bases and J lost 2; bases outside the gene matches: 4. There are 14 residues in the CDR3. The CDR3 reads CASRGLALTYEQYF. DNA of the CDR3: TGTGCCAGCAGGGGACTAGCGTTAACCTACGAGCAGTACTTC.

The chain uses TRBV12-3 or TRBV12-4 and TRBJ2-1, with TRBD1 identical over 9 bases. The length of the CDR3 is 12 residues. After removal of 10 bases from V and 8 bases from J, the junction contained 6 bases not matched to a gene. CDR3 loop: CAIRTGEDEQFF. CDR3 bases: TGTGCCATAAGGACAGGGGAAGATGAGCAGTTCTTC.

This chain joins TRBV10-3 and TRBJ1-1; 7 bases map to TRBD1. V was pared by 4 bases and J by 0 bases, with 8 bases of the junction left unmatched. The CDR3 has 16 residues. CDR1 is ENHRY, CDR2 SYGVKD, per germline. CDR3 nucleotides: TGTGCCATCAGTGCGTTGGGACAGACGATGAACACTGAAGCTTTCTTT. It codes for CAISALGQTMNTEAFF.

This chain uses TRBV7-9 with TRBJ2-2; D gene unclear. Germline V gives CDR1 SEHNR, CDR2 FQNEAQ (reference sequence). The germline V and J ends were trimmed by 3 bases and 0 bases, with 5 bases remaining between them. The CDR3 has 14 amino acids. The CDR3 nucleotides are TGTGCCAGCAGCTTTACCCCGAACACCGGGGAGCTGTTTTTT. This gives the protein CASSFTPNTGELFF.

J is TRBJ2-2 and V is TRBV4-1; a weak D match, TRBD2 (6 bases). Germline CDR1 MGHRA, CDR2 YSYEKL. Trimming pared 4 bases from V and 4 bases from J, leaving 19 bases between. The CDR3 spans 17 residues. The CDR3 loop reads CASSRTITAGPTGELFF. Written as DNA, the CDR3 is TGCGCCAGCAGCCGAACCATAACAGCGGGCCCCACCGGGGAGCTGTTTTTT.

The chain employs TRBV20-1 and TRBJ2-1, with D perhaps TRBD1 (7 bases). This CDR3 contains 16 residues. Trimming removed 6 bases at V and 0 bases at J, with 18 bases between. Germline V gene sequence: CDR1 DFQATT, CDR2 SNEGSKA (reference sequence). CDR3 protein: CSATPTGDSSYNEQFF. CDR3 DNA sequence: TGCAGTGCGACCCCGACGGGGGACAGCTCCTACAATGAGCAGTTCTTC.

The chain recombines TRBV6-1 with TRBJ2-7, with 8 nucleotides matching TRBD1. The trim removed 6 bases at V and 0 bases at J, leaving 13 bases unmatched. Germline V lookup: CDR1 MNHNS, CDR2 SASEGT. The CDR3 runs 17 residues. CDR3 bases: TGTGCCAGCAGCCCCGTGGGACAGGTCCCAAACTCCTACGAGCAGTACTTC. Translating it yields CASSPVGQVPNSYEQYF.

The chain carries TRBV9 and TRBJ2-7, with 8 bases matching TRBD2. The CDR3 consists of 16 residues. With 0 bases clipped from V and 7 bases from J, the junction kept 12 bases outside the gene matches. Germline values: CDR1 SGDLS, CDR2 YYNGEE. CDR3 sequence reads: CASSVEVGGGAEEQYF. CDR3 in DNA: TGTGCCAGCAGCGTAGAAGTCGGGGGGGGCGCGGAAGAGCAGTACTTC.

The J gene is TRBJ2-1, the V gene TRBV13; the D is unclear. Deletions cut 5 bases from V and 10 bases from J, with 15 bases between. The CDR3 is 13 amino acids. Germline-derived CDR1 and CDR2 are PRHDT and FYEKMQ (reference sequence). The CDR3 loop is CASSPLPAPEQFF. The CDR3 region has the DNA TGTGCCAGCAGCCCTCTCCCCGCCCCCGAGCAGTTCTTC. Supplemented by reference TRBV13 and TRBJ2-1, the full variable domain reads AAGVIQSPRHLIKEKRETATLKCYPIPRHDTVYWYQQGPGQDPQFLISFYEKMQSDKGSIPDRFSAQQFSDYHSELNMSSLELGDSALYFCASSPLPAPEQFFGPGTRLTVL.

This clonotype was counted once. The rearrangement uses TRBV2 and TRBJ2-1, with 7 bases fitting TRBD2. Per germline, CDR1 SNHLY and CDR2 FYNNEI. Trimming took 7 bases from V and 6 from J; bases not matched to a gene: 6. The CDR3 is 13 residues long. The CDR3 nucleotides are TGTGCCAGCAAGGCGGGGGTAGGCAATGAGCAGTTCTTC. Amino acids: CASKAGVGNEQFF.

J is TRBJ2-6 and V is TRBV2; the D gene could be TRBD1 or TRBD2 (5 bases each). The germline V gene encodes CDR1 SNHLY and CDR2 FYNNEI. This CDR3 has 16 residues. V was shortened by 4 bases and J by 1 base, with 11 bases between the two germline ends. CDR3 amino acids: CASSARGVSGANVLTF. The CDR3, as DNA: TGTGCCAGCAGTGCGAGAGGGGTATCTGGGGCCAACGTCCTGACTTTC.

The J gene is TRBJ2-1, the V gene TRBV6-5; 7 bases map to TRBD2. J gave up 0 bases and V 4 bases, and 6 bases lay outside the gene matches. This CDR3 is built from 16 residues. CDR1 and CDR2 (germline): MNHEY, SVGAGI. The CDR3 bases are TGTGCCAGCAGTTTTATAGCGGGTAGCTCCTACAATGAGCAGTTCTTC. Protein product: CASSFIAGSSYNEQFF.

As DNA, the CDR3 is TGTGCCATCAGTAGGACAGAAGAGACCCAGTACTTC. Its translation is CAISRTEETQYF. The rearrangement joins TRBV10-3 to TRBJ2-5, with D tentatively TRBD1 (6 bases). Trimming took 5 bases from V and 3 from J, leaving 7 bases between them. The CDR3 covers 12 residues. In germline, CDR1 is ENHRY, CDR2 SYGVKD.

This clonotype has a single count. The V call is TRBV7-9, the J call TRBJ2-7; D gene ambiguous. V lost 1 base and J 2 bases, leaving 6 bases between the germline ends. This CDR3 spans 13 amino acids. CDR1 and CDR2 (germline): SEHNR, FQNEAQ (reference sequence). The CDR3 is CASSLGVAYEQYF. In nucleotides, the CDR3 is TGTGCCAGCAGCTTAGGGGTGGCCTACGAGCAGTACTTC.